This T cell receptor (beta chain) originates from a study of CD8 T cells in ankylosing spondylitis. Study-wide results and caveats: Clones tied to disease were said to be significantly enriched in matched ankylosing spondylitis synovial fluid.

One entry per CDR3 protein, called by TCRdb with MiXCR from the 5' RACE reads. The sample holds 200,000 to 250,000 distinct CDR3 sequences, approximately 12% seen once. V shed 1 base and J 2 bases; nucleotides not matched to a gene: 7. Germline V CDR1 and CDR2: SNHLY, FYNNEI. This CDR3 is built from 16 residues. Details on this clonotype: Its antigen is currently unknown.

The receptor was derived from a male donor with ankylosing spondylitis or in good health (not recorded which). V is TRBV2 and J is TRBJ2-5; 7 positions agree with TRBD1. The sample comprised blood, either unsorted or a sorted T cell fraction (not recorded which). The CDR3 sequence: CASSEVLTGIQETQYF. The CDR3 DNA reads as TGTGCCAGCAGTGAAGTCCTGACAGGGATACAAGAGACCCAGTACTTC. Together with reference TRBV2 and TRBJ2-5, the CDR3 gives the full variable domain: EPEVTQTPSHQVTQMGQEVILRCVPISNHLYFYWYRQILGQKVEFLVSFYNNEISEKSEIFDDQFSVERPDGSNFTLKIRSTKLEDSAMYFCASSEVLTGIQETQYFGPGTRLLVL.